These 5 T cell receptor beta chains were all obtained from the same sample, sequenced in a study of CXCR3-negative and CXCR3-positive naive CD8 T cells. The TRB libraries of cDNA were built by UMI-labeled 5' RACE. TCRdb reprocessed the 5' RACE reads and keeps a single row for each CDR3 protein, giving no DNA. The sample holds over 100,000 distinct CDR3 sequences. Sequencing input: naive CXCR3- CD8+ T cells from blood. The sample's subset: CD45RO-CCR7+CD27+CD95- naive CD8+ T cells lacking CXCR3 (TNR3-). These TCRs come from a human donor in good health. Some clones in this sample may be carry-over from other donors' samples.

The rearrangement joins TRBV29-1 to TRBJ2-1. Germline V gene data show CDR1 as SQVTM and CDR2 as ANQGSEA. The length of the CDR3 is 12 residues. The chain's CDR3 is CSVEIRYNEQFF.

The chain has TRBV6-5 and TRBJ2-7; TCRdb's D call, TRBD1, is unchecked because there is no DNA. This CDR3 has 15 residues. CDR1 MNHEY and CDR2 SVGAGI come from the germline V gene. The CDR3 is CASSYRYRGEDEQYF.

The chain joins TRBV12-3 or TRBV12-4 to TRBJ1-1; TCRdb names TRBD1, which stays unverified in the absence of DNA. This CDR3 region has 12 residues. CDR3 sequence reads: CASSRGYTEAFF.

The V gene is TRBV12-3 or TRBV12-4, the J gene TRBJ1-5; TCRdb's D gene call, TRBD1, goes unchecked for lack of DNA. The CDR3 extends over 15 amino acids. CDR3 protein: CASSPRTGPGQPQHF.

The chain combines TRBV27 with TRBJ2-7; TCRdb lists TRBD1, though no DNA is available to test this call. This CDR3 is 14 amino acids long. CDR1 is MNHEY and CDR2 is SMNVEV in the germline V gene (reference sequence). CDR3 residues: CASSSGTASYEQYF.